These 19 T cell receptor beta chains were all obtained from the same sample, sequenced in a study of OX40 agonist ivuxolimab in advanced cancers. The table came from immunoSEQ multiplex PCR; TCRdb's copy has only in-frame clones and leaves some out. Seen here are tens of thousands of clones, more than 85% observed once, and the top ten hold 22%. The source material was CD4+ or CD8+ T cells sorted from blood, sampled in a trial of the OX40 agonist ivuxolimab. These receptors came from an adult with an advanced solid tumor such as melanoma, head and neck, liver or kidney cancer.

The chain combines TRBV7-3 with TRBJ2-7, with D perhaps matching TRBD2 (5 bases). Germline lookup yields CDR1 SGHTA and CDR2 FQGTGA. This CDR3 has 13 amino acids. Trimming took 3 bases from V and 1 from J, leaving 7 bases between them. Here the CDR3 DNA reads TGTGCCAGCAGCTTCGACTATTCCTACGAGCAGTACTTC. This translates into CASSFDYSYEQYF.

The chain combines TRBV27 with TRBJ2-1; the D is unclear. Germline V lookup: CDR1 MNHEY, CDR2 SMNVEV (reference sequence). The CDR3 runs 16 residues. V gave up 4 bases and J gave up 4 bases, with 17 bases separating them. CDR3 sequence (DNA): TGTGCCAGCAGTTCCCCCGGACGAAATATGTACAATGAGCAGTTCTTC. It translates to CASSSPGRNMYNEQFF.

The genes are TRBV27 and TRBJ2-1; TRBD2 matches 11 bases. This CDR3 spans 15 amino acids. CDR1 is MNHEY, CDR2 SMNVEV, per germline (reference sequence). J gave up 14 bases and V 7 bases, and 16 bases lay outside the gene matches. In nucleotides, the CDR3 is TGTGCCAGCAAACTAAGTAGCGGGAGGGGCCATGGGGAGTTCTTC. Protein product: CASKLSSGRGHGEFF.

Written as DNA, the CDR3 is TGTGCCAGTGTGACTAGCGGGAAGGGGGGCAAAAACATTCAGTACTTC. Protein sequence: CASVTSGKGGKNIQYF. The chain couples TRBV2 to TRBJ2-4; 11 nucleotides line up with TRBD2. V lost 9 bases and J lost 3; bases outside the gene matches: 10. The CDR3 is 16 residues long. Per germline, CDR1 SNHLY and CDR2 FYNNEI.

The chain has TRBV29-1 and TRBJ1-3; tentatively, D is TRBD1 (5 bases). The CDR3 is 14 amino acids. V was cut by 2 bases and J by 2 bases, with 10 bases left in between. Per germline, CDR1 SQVTM and CDR2 ANQGSEA. This CDR3 is CSVESEGPGNTIYF. Here the CDR3 DNA reads TGCAGCGTTGAAAGCGAGGGGCCTGGAAACACCATATATTTT.

The V gene is TRBV21-1, the J gene TRBJ2-2; TRBD2, the D gene given by the table, was not confirmed from the DNA. TRBV21-1 is a documented pseudogene. The CDR3 has 17 amino acids. CDR3 protein: CASREERSSPNTGELFF. The CDR3 DNA is TGTGCCAGCAGAGAAGAGAGGTCAAGTCCGAACACCGGGGAGCTGTTTTTT.

The gene calls are TRBV11-3 and TRBJ2-4; no clear D. CDR1 and CDR2 (germline): SGHNT, YENEEA. The CDR3 has 12 amino acids. Between the trimmed V and J ends, which lost 0 bases and 5 bases, there was a span of 2 bases. Here the CDR3 DNA reads TGTGCCAGCAGCTTAGAGGAAAACATTCAGTACTTC. Its protein is CASSLEENIQYF.

This rearrangement joins TRBV28 to TRBJ1-4; TRBD1 agrees at 9 bases. Trimming at V came to 6 bases and at J to 8 bases, leaving 7 bases not matched to a gene. This CDR3 is built from 14 residues. Germline V gene data show CDR1 as MDHEN and CDR2 as SYDVKM. The CDR3 nucleotides are TGTGCCAGCAGGTACCCCGGGACAGGGGAAAAACTGTTTTTT. It is translated as CASRYPGTGEKLFF.

The chain has TRBV11-2 and TRBJ2-3; the match to TRBD1 covers 7 bases. Germline V gene lookup returns CDR1 SGHAT and CDR2 FQNNGV. The CDR3 length is 15 residues. J was trimmed by 0 bases and V by 3 bases; bases with no gene match: 3. CDR3 in amino acids: CASSFGTASTDTQYF. The CDR3 nucleotides are TGTGCCAGCAGCTTCGGGACAGCTAGCACAGATACGCAGTATTTT.

The chain joins TRBV5-1 to TRBJ2-5, with 10 bases matching TRBD1. The CDR3 contains 12 residues. CDR1 and CDR2 from the germline V gene are SGHRS and YFSETQ. The V gene end was trimmed by 9 bases and the J gene end by 4 bases; junction bases not matched to a gene: 3. CDR3 protein: CATGDRGETQYF. CDR3 bases: TGCGCCACCGGGGACAGGGGAGAGACCCAGTACTTC.

CDR3 nucleotide sequence: TGTGCCAGCAGCCCGTCCATGGGGGCGGAAGGAGACAATGAGCAGTTCTTC. Translation: CASSPSMGAEGDNEQFF. The gene calls are TRBV11-2 and TRBJ2-1; perhaps TRBD1 as D (6 bases). The CDR3 totals 17 residues. In germline, CDR1 is SGHAT, CDR2 FQNNGV. The V end lost 5 bases, the J end lost 5 bases, and 22 bases lay between the germline ends.

The genes are TRBV27 and TRBJ2-5, with a possible D match to TRBD1 (5 bases). The V gene lost 2 bases and the J gene lost 3 bases, with 19 bases spanning the gap. Germline values: CDR1 MNHEY, CDR2 SMNVEV (reference sequence). CDR3 length: 17 residues. CDR3 in DNA: TGTGCCAGCAGTTTAGGGGCGTTGGGTCCTAAGGAAGAGACCCAGTACTTC. Protein sequence: CASSLGALGPKEETQYF.

This clone was recorded only once. The V call is TRBV7-3, the J call TRBJ2-1, with 7 bases lining up with TRBD1. Germline lookup yields CDR1 SGHTA and CDR2 FQGTGA. V was pared by 1 base and J by 8 bases, with 14 bases of the junction left unmatched. The CDR3 consists of 17 residues. CDR3 sequence reads: CASSLRESGPTGDEQFF. DNA of the CDR3: TGTGCCAGCAGCTTAAGAGAGAGCGGACCCACAGGGGATGAGCAGTTCTTC.

The chain is built from TRBV14 and TRBJ2-7, with D possibly TRBD2 on 5 matching bases. Trimming shortened V by 5 bases and J by 0 bases, and 14 bases separated the two germline ends. This CDR3 spans 15 amino acids. CDR1 is SGHDN, CDR2 FVKESK, per germline. CDR3 amino acids: CASSIGAGSSYEQYF. The CDR3 DNA sequence: TGTGCCAGCAGCATCGGCGCGGGCTCCTCCTACGAGCAGTACTTC. Together with reference TRBV14 and TRBJ2-7, the CDR3 gives the full variable domain: EAGVTQFPSHSVIEKGQTVTLRCDPISGHDNLYWYRRVMGKEIKFLLHFVKESKQDESGMPNNRFLAERTGGTYSTLKVQPAELEDSGVYFCASSIGAGSSYEQYFGPGTRLTVT.

A single count supports this clone. The J gene is TRBJ2-7, the V gene TRBV5-8, with TRBD1 matching over 12 bases. Germline V gene data show CDR1 as SGHTS and CDR2 as YDEGEE. V shed 0 bases, J shed 3 bases, and the junction held 4 bases outside the gene matches. The CDR3 sequence is 16 residues long. The CDR3 region has the DNA TGTGCCAGCAGCTTGGGGGGGACAGGGGGCCGCTACGAGCAGTACTTC. Protein: CASSLGGTGGRYEQYF.

The rearrangement uses TRBV7-3 and TRBJ2-5, with a possible D match to TRBD1 (5 bases). This CDR3 is 13 amino acids long. V lost 1 base and J 5 bases, leaving 8 bases between the germline ends. Germline-derived CDR1 and CDR2 are SGHTA and FQGTGA. The CDR3 DNA reads TGTGCCAGCAGCTTAAATCAGGGCGAGACCCAGTACTTC. It specifies CASSLNQGETQYF.

The chain uses TRBV19 and TRBJ2-2, with 9 bases identical to TRBD2. J gave up 4 bases and V 6 bases, and 6 bases lay outside the gene matches. Germline CDR1 reads LNHDA; CDR2 reads SQIVND (reference sequence). The CDR3 runs to 15 residues. The CDR3 sequence is CASRLAGAATGELFF. The CDR3 nucleotides read TGTGCCAGTAGATTAGCGGGAGCTGCCACCGGGGAGCTGTTTTTT.

This clone showed up just once. V is TRBV19 and J is TRBJ2-7; D is unclear. CDR3 length equals 13 residues. Germline CDR1 is LNHDA and CDR2 is SQIVND (reference sequence). Trimming took off 3 bases at V and 1 base at J, with 7 bases between the two ends. CDR3 nucleotides: TGTGCCAGTAGTATCTCGGTTTCCTACGAGCAGTACTTC. Protein product: CASSISVSYEQYF.

The chain employs TRBV28 and TRBJ2-7; D may be TRBD1 or TRBD2 (5 bases each). Germline loops: CDR1 MDHEN, CDR2 SYDVKM. V was pared by 4 bases and J by 6 bases, with 10 bases between. CDR3 length: 12 residues. The CDR3 nucleotides read TGTGCCAGCAGTTGGGACCGGCTCGAGCAGTACTTC. It translates to CASSWDRLEQYF.